The T cell receptor (beta chain) described here comes from a study of T-cell memory formation after mild COVID-19. Study-level findings and limits: CD4/CD8 balance held among clones contracting day 15 to 85, and later expanders leaned CD4+. Contracting CD4+ clones lay largely in CM and EM, with CD8+ ones residing in EMRA. That cross-reactive memory joined was suggested by some responding clones appearing in pre-infection memory.

This clonotype showed up just a few times. Its antigen remains unknown. This CDR3 spans 16 amino acids. The V gene's germline CDR1 is DFQATT and CDR2 SNEGSKA (reference sequence). The V segment lost 0 bases and the J segment 4 bases; nucleotides outside the gene matches: 10. cDNA libraries for TCR alpha and TCR beta, carrying sample barcodes and UMIs, came from 5'RACE with constant-segment primers. TCRdb itself ran the 5' RACE reads through MiXCR, one entry per CDR3 protein. The sample lists some 330,000 distinct CDR3 sequences, around a fifth occurring once. V gene TRBV20-1 combines with J gene TRBJ2-3; TRBD2 matches at 7 bases. Input material: PBMCs or a T cell subset sorted from them (not recorded which). The clonotype comes from an adult woman who had mild COVID-19 (a few samples of this study predate the infection). Cell type and time point are not known. The CDR3 here is CSARDRGGGDSDTQYF. The CDR3 region has the DNA TGCAGTGCTAGAGATAGAGGCGGGGGAGACTCAGATACGCAGTATTTT.